This entry lists 4 T cell receptor beta chains sequenced from one sample in a study of T cell responses to AZD1222 COVID-19 vaccine. The protocol was immunoSEQ multiplex PCR, while the TCRdb copy is restricted to in-frame clones and leaves out a portion. The sample has approximately 120,000 clones; 90% to 95% are singletons. The source was peripheral blood, collected on day 0 of AZD1222 vaccination. All receptors derive from an adult in good health.

This sequence joins TRBV12-3 or TRBV12-4 and TRBJ1-1; 8 bases are shared with TRBD1. Trimming removed 7 bases from V and 1 base from J; junction bases left unmatched: 2. The CDR3 is made up of 13 amino acids. The CDR3 here is CASKDRENTEAFF. Written as DNA, the CDR3 is TGTGCCAGCAAGGACAGGGAGAACACTGAAGCTTTCTTT.

The chain has TRBV2 and TRBJ2-5; no definite D call. There are 13 residues in the CDR3. Per the germline V gene, CDR1 is SNHLY and CDR2 is FYNNEI. Trimming shortened V by 4 bases and J by 5 bases, and 11 bases separated the two germline ends. The CDR3, as DNA: TGTGCCAGCAGTGGTCGATCTGGGGAGACCCAGTACTTC. The encoded protein is CASSGRSGETQYF.

This clone was seen a handful of times. The chain joins TRBV2 to TRBJ1-1; no clear D gene. This CDR3 spans 11 amino acids. Trimming removed 3 bases from V and 7 bases from J, with 6 bases in between. Germline V gene sequence: CDR1 SNHLY, CDR2 FYNNEI. The CDR3, as DNA: TGTGCCAGCAGTGAGTCCAGTGAAGCTTTCTTT. Translation gives CASSESSEAFF.

The rearrangement uses TRBV19 and TRBJ1-1, with D hard to call. Germline CDR1 and CDR2: LNHDA and SQIVND (reference sequence). V lost 5 bases, J lost 3 bases, and 4 bases lay in between. The CDR3 spans 11 residues. CDR3 residues: CASSYYTEAFF. CDR3 DNA sequence: TGTGCCAGTAGTTATTACACTGAAGCTTTCTTT.